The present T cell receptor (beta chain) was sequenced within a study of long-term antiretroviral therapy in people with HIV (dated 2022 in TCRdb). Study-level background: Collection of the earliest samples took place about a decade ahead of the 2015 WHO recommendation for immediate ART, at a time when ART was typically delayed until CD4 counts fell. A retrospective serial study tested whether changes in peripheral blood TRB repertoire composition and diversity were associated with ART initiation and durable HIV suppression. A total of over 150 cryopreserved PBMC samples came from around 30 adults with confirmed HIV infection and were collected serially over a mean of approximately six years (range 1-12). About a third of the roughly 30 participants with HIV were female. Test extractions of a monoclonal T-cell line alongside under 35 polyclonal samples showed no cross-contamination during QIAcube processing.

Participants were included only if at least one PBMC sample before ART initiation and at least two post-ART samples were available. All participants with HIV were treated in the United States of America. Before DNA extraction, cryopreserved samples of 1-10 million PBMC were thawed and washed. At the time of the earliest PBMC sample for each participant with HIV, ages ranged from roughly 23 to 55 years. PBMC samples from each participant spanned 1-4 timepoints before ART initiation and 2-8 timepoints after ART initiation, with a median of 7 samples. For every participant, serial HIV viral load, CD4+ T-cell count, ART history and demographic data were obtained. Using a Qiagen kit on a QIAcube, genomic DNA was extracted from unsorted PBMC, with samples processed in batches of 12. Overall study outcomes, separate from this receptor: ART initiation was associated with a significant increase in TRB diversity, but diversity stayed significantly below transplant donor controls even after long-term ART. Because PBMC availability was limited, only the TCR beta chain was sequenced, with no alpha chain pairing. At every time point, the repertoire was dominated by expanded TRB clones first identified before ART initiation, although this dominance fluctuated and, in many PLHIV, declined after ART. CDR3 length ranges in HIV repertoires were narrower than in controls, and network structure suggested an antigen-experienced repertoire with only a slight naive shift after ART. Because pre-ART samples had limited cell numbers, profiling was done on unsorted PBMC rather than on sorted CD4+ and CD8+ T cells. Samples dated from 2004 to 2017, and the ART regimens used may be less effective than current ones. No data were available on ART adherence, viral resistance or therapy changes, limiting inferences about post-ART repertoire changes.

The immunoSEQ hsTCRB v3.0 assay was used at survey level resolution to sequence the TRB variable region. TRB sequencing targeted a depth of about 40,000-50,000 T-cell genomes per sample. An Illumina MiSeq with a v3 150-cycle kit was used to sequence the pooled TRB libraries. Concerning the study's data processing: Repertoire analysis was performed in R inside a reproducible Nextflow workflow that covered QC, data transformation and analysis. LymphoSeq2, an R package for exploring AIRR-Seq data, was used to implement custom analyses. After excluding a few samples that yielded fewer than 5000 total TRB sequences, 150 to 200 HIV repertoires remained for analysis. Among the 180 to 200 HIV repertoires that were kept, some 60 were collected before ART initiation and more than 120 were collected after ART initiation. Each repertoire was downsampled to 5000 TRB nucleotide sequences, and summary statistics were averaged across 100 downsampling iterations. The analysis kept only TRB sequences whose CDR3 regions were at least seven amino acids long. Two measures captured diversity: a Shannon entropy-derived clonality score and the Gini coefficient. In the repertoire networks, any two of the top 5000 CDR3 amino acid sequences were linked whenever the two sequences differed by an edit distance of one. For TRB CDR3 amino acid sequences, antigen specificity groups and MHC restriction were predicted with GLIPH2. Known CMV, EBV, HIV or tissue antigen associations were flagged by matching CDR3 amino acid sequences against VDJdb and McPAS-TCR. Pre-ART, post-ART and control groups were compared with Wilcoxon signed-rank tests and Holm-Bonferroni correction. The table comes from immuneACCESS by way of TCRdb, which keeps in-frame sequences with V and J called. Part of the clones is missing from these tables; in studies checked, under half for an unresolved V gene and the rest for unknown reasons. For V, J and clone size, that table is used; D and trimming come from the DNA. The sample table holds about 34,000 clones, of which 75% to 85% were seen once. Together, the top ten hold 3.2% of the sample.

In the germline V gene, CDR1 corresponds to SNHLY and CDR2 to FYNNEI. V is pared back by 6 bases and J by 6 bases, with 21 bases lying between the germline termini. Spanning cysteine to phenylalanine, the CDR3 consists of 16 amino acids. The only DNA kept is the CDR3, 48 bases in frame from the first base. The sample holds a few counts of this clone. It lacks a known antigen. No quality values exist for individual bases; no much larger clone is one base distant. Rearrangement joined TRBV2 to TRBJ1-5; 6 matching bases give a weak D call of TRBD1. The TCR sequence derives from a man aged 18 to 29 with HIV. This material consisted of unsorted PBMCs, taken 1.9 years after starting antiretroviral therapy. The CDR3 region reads CASSFLGTPNTQPQHF. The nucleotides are TGTGCCAGCAGCTTCTTGGGGACACCTAACACTCAGCCCCAGCATTTT.